This is a list of T cell receptor beta chains from one sample in a study of shared clonotypes between healthy human individuals. TCRdb's copy holds only in-frame clones and misses some; the assay was immunoSEQ multiplex PCR. This sample has some 1.5 million clones; roughly 97% occur once, and the top ten carry 1.2%. The sequencing input was naive CD4+ T cells sorted from blood. Receptor source: a man aged 25-45 years in good health. Both conserved end residues are part of each CDR3. Each record gives: V gene, clone size, J gene, D gene, CDR3 DNA, CDR3 protein. A D gene is named only where the DNA matches it firmly. Part of the rows lack a size; the others show once, few, many or a class for expanded clones.

v_gene: TRBV5-4; abundance: -; j_gene: TRBJ1-5; d_gene: -; CDR3nt: TGTGCCAGCAGCTTGGGTGGGGTCCCTGGCAATCAGCCCCAGCATTTT; CDR3aa: CASSLGGVPGNQPQHF
v_gene: TRBV2; abundance: -; j_gene: TRBJ2-7; d_gene: -; CDR3nt: TGTGCCAGCAGGTATCCGGGACTCTCAATGGGGGAGCAGTACTTC; CDR3aa: CASRYPGLSMGEQYF
v_gene: TRBV9; abundance: -; j_gene: TRBJ2-5; d_gene: -; CDR3nt: TGTGCCAGCAGCGTAGAGTATTCCCCCGAGACCCAGTACTTC; CDR3aa: CASSVEYSPETQYF
v_gene: TRBV19; abundance: -; j_gene: TRBJ2-6; d_gene: TRBD1; CDR3nt: TGTGCCACCCTGGGGGACAGGGGGCCCTCTGGGGCCAACGTCCTGACTTTC; CDR3aa: CATLGDRGPSGANVLTF
v_gene: TRBV7-6; abundance: -; j_gene: TRBJ2-5; d_gene: -; CDR3nt: TGTGCCAGCAGCTTAGTGAGACAGCGATCTTGGCAGACCCAGTACTTC; CDR3aa: CASSLVRQRSWQTQYF
v_gene: TRBV9; abundance: -; j_gene: TRBJ1-2; d_gene: -; CDR3nt: TGTGCCAGCAGCGTCACGGGCTATGGCTACACCTTC; CDR3aa: CASSVTGYGYTF
v_gene: TRBV19; abundance: once; j_gene: TRBJ2-5; d_gene: -; CDR3nt: TGTGCCAGTAGTAGCCGAGGGGATCAAGAGACCCAGTACTTC; CDR3aa: CASSSRGDQETQYF
v_gene: TRBV9; abundance: -; j_gene: TRBJ1-3; d_gene: TRBD1; CDR3nt: TGTGCCAGCAGCGCACAACAGGGGACTGGAAACACCATATATTTT; CDR3aa: CASSAQQGTGNTIYF
v_gene: TRBV5-1; abundance: -; j_gene: TRBJ1-5; d_gene: -; CDR3nt: TGTGCCAGCAGCTTGGGAGGGGGTAATCAGCCCCAGCATTTT; CDR3aa: CASSLGGGNQPQHF
v_gene: TRBV6-5; abundance: -; j_gene: TRBJ2-7; d_gene: TRBD2; CDR3nt: TGTGCCAGCAGTTTCGGGGGGGGCGAGCAGTACTTC; CDR3aa: CASSFGGGEQYF
v_gene: TRBV19; abundance: -; j_gene: TRBJ2-2; d_gene: -; CDR3nt: TGTGCCAGTAGCCCCGGGACAACGACGTGGACCGGGGAGCTGTTTTTT; CDR3aa: CASSPGTTTWTGELFF
v_gene: TRBV28; abundance: -; j_gene: TRBJ2-7; d_gene: TRBD1; CDR3nt: TGTGCCAGCAGTTCACCTCCGGGACAGGGCGCCTACGAGCAGTACTTC; CDR3aa: CASSSPPGQGAYEQYF
v_gene: TRBV25-1; abundance: -; j_gene: TRBJ1-2; d_gene: -; CDR3nt: TGTGCCAGCAGTGGCGCTGGGGGGGTGGTTGGCTACACCTTC; CDR3aa: CASSGAGGVVGYTF
v_gene: TRBV2; abundance: -; j_gene: TRBJ1-5; d_gene: -; CDR3nt: TGTGCCAGCAGTGATCGGCAGGTTGATCAGCCCCAGCATTTT; CDR3aa: CASSDRQVDQPQHF
v_gene: TRBV5-1; abundance: -; j_gene: TRBJ2-3; d_gene: -; CDR3nt: TGCGCCAGCAGCGACCCGCCGGGAGATACGCAGTATTTT; CDR3aa: CASSDPPGDTQYF
v_gene: TRBV6-6; abundance: -; j_gene: TRBJ2-7; d_gene: -; CDR3nt: TGTGCCAGCAGTTACACGCGTATGCATCCGGGCGAGCAGTACTTC; CDR3aa: CASSYTRMHPGEQYF
v_gene: TRBV4-1; abundance: -; j_gene: TRBJ1-2; d_gene: -; CDR3nt: TGCGCCAGCAGCGGACACCAGGGGTTCTATGGCTACACCTTC; CDR3aa: CASSGHQGFYGYTF
v_gene: TRBV27; abundance: -; j_gene: TRBJ1-2; d_gene: -; CDR3nt: TGTGCCAGCAGCCCTCACAGAGGGAGCGGCTACACCTTC; CDR3aa: CASSPHRGSGYTF
v_gene: TRBV5-1; abundance: -; j_gene: TRBJ2-1; d_gene: TRBD2; CDR3nt: TGCGCCAGCAGCTTAGCGGGAGGGCCCCACAATGAGCAGTTCTTC; CDR3aa: CASSLAGGPHNEQFF
v_gene: TRBV19; abundance: -; j_gene: TRBJ2-1; d_gene: TRBD2; CDR3nt: TGTGCCACCTCTAAGGGACTAGCGGGAGTGGGTGAGCAGTTCTTC; CDR3aa: CATSKGLAGVGEQFF
v_gene: TRBV6-1; abundance: -; j_gene: TRBJ2-7; d_gene: -; CDR3nt: TGTGCCAGCAGTGAAAACTTGATCCGAGCGCCGAGGACCTACGAGCAGTACTTC; CDR3aa: CASSENLIRAPRTYEQYF
v_gene: TRBV5-1; abundance: -; j_gene: TRBJ1-2; d_gene: TRBD1; CDR3nt: TGCGCCAGCAGCTACGGGGACAGGGATTTGAACTATGGCTACACCTTC; CDR3aa: CASSYGDRDLNYGYTF
v_gene: TRBV11-2; abundance: -; j_gene: TRBJ1-2; d_gene: -; CDR3nt: TGTGCCAGCAGCCCGTTAGGGGGCTACACCTTC; CDR3aa: CASSPLGGYTF
v_gene: TRBV13; abundance: -; j_gene: TRBJ1-3; d_gene: -; CDR3nt: TGTGCCAGCAGCTTAGGGCTCCACTCTGGAAACACCATATATTTT; CDR3aa: CASSLGLHSGNTIYF
v_gene: TRBV6-1; abundance: few; j_gene: TRBJ1-2; d_gene: -; CDR3nt: TGTGCCAGCAGTGAAGGTTACAGCCAAGCAGGCTATGGCTACACCTTC; CDR3aa: CASSEGYSQAGYGYTF
v_gene: TRBV5-1; abundance: -; j_gene: TRBJ2-1; d_gene: TRBD2; CDR3nt: TGCGCCAGCAGCGGGGGACTAGGAATATACAATGAGCAGTTCTTC; CDR3aa: CASSGGLGIYNEQFF
v_gene: TRBV6-1; abundance: -; j_gene: TRBJ2-3; d_gene: TRBD2; CDR3nt: TGTGCCAGCAGTGAGAAAATTAGCGGGAGAGGAGTTTGGAGCACAGATACGCAGTATTTT; CDR3aa: CASSEKISGRGVWSTDTQYF
v_gene: TRBV29-1; abundance: -; j_gene: TRBJ1-5; d_gene: -; CDR3nt: TGCAGCGTCTCCGGGACGGCCCTGAATCAGCCCCAGCATTTT; CDR3aa: CSVSGTALNQPQHF
v_gene: TRBV18; abundance: -; j_gene: TRBJ2-1; d_gene: -; CDR3nt: TGTGCCAGCTCACCACCGAAGACACCCGCCTCCTACAATGAGCAGTTCTTC; CDR3aa: CASSPPKTPASYNEQFF
v_gene: TRBV7-2; abundance: once; j_gene: TRBJ2-5; d_gene: -; CDR3nt: TGTGCCAGCAGCGTACTGGAGACCCAGTACTTC; CDR3aa: CASSVLETQYF
v_gene: TRBV9; abundance: -; j_gene: TRBJ1-2; d_gene: -; CDR3nt: TGTGCCAGCAGCCCCCATTTGGATGGCTACACCTTC; CDR3aa: CASSPHLDGYTF
v_gene: TRBV5-1; abundance: -; j_gene: TRBJ1-1; d_gene: -; CDR3nt: TGCGCCAGCAGCCCCGGGACGGTGAAGAACACTGAAGCTTTCTTT; CDR3aa: CASSPGTVKNTEAFF
v_gene: TRBV9; abundance: -; j_gene: TRBJ2-7; d_gene: TRBD2; CDR3nt: TGTGCCAGCAGCGTAGATCCAGCGGGAGTGCTCTACGAGCAGTACTTC; CDR3aa: CASSVDPAGVLYEQYF
v_gene: TRBV10-1; abundance: -; j_gene: TRBJ2-1; d_gene: TRBD2; CDR3nt: TGCGCCAGCAGTGAGGACGGGGCGGGAGGTAGGAATGAGCAGTTCTTC; CDR3aa: CASSEDGAGGRNEQFF
v_gene: TRBV5-1; abundance: -; j_gene: TRBJ1-4; d_gene: -; CDR3nt: TGCGCCAGCAGCTTGGTGGCGGGATGGGGTGAAAAACTGTTTTTT; CDR3aa: CASSLVAGWGEKLFF
v_gene: TRBV29-1; abundance: -; j_gene: TRBJ2-7; d_gene: -; CDR3nt: TGCAGCGTTGACGGAGACTCCTACGAGCAGTACTTC; CDR3aa: CSVDGDSYEQYF
v_gene: TRBV15; abundance: -; j_gene: TRBJ2-5; d_gene: TRBD2; CDR3nt: TGTGCCACCAGCAGAGGGGGACTAGCGGGAGAGACCCAGTACTTC; CDR3aa: CATSRGGLAGETQYF
v_gene: TRBV6-5; abundance: -; j_gene: TRBJ1-2; d_gene: -; CDR3nt: TGTGCCCCTGCCGGGGGAAACTATGGCTACACCTTC; CDR3aa: CAPAGGNYGYTF
v_gene: TRBV5-5; abundance: -; j_gene: TRBJ2-3; d_gene: TRBD2; CDR3nt: TGTGCCAGCAGTTTAGCGGGAGTCCCGGATACGCAGTATTTT; CDR3aa: CASSLAGVPDTQYF
v_gene: TRBV9; abundance: -; j_gene: TRBJ2-3; d_gene: -; CDR3nt: TGTGCCAGCAGCGTAGTAGCCGCAGGGGATGATACGCAGTATTTT; CDR3aa: CASSVVAAGDDTQYF
v_gene: TRBV7-9; abundance: -; j_gene: TRBJ2-3; d_gene: -; CDR3nt: TGTGCCAGCAGCTTATGGCTTAGCACAGATACGCAGTATTTT; CDR3aa: CASSLWLSTDTQYF
v_gene: TRBV9; abundance: once; j_gene: TRBJ1-5; d_gene: TRBD1; CDR3nt: TGTGCCAGCAGCGTAGGGACAGGGGCGAATCAGCCCCAGCATTTT; CDR3aa: CASSVGTGANQPQHF
v_gene: TRBV2; abundance: -; j_gene: TRBJ2-2; d_gene: -; CDR3nt: TGTGCCAGCTGCAGGACGGCGAACACCGGGGAGCTGTTTTTT; CDR3aa: CASCRTANTGELFF
v_gene: TRBV30; abundance: -; j_gene: TRBJ2-1; d_gene: TRBD2; CDR3nt: TGTGCCTGGAGTGTAGGGATCATCAGCGGGAGCGCATACAATGAGCAGTTCTTC; CDR3aa: CAWSVGIISGSAYNEQFF
v_gene: TRBV7-2; abundance: -; j_gene: TRBJ2-7; d_gene: TRBD1; CDR3nt: TGTGCCAGCAGTCGGACAGGGGTCTCGGGCGAGCAGTACTTC; CDR3aa: CASSRTGVSGEQYF